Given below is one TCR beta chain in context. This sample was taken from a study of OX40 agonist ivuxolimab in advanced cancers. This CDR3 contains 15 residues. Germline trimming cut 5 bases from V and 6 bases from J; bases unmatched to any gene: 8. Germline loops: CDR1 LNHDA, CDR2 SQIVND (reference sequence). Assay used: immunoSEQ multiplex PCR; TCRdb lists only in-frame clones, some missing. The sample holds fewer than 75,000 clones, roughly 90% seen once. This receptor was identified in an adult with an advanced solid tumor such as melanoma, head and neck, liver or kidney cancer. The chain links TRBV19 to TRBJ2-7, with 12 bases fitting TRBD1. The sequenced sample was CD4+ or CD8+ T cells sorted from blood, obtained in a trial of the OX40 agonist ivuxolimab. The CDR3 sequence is CASSSSGTGGREQYF. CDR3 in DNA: TGTGCCAGTAGTTCCTCCGGGACAGGGGGCCGCGAGCAGTACTTC.